This T cell receptor beta chain came from a study of T cell changes during pregnancy in multiple sclerosis. The length of the CDR3 is 16 residues. The germline gives CDR1 SGDLS, CDR2 YYNGEE. V lost 0 bases, J lost 7 bases, and 20 bases lay in between. Profiling relied on immunoSEQ multiplex PCR, and the TCRdb table lists in-frame clones only, not all of them. This sample has about 77,000 clones, with about 93% found just once. This specimen consisted of peripheral blood, obtained after pregnancy. The rearrangement links TRBV9 to TRBJ2-7; D gene uncertain. The sequence was obtained from a female donor in good health, enrolled as a control in a pregnancy study. The CDR3 nucleotides read TGTGCCAGCAGCGTAGACGAGTTCCCCTCCCCTTGGGAGCAGTACTTC. Residues: CASSVDEFPSPWEQYF.